This TCR beta chain came from a study of neurological immune-mediated disorders. This clonotype was detected ten times or more. The J segment lost 5 bases and the V segment lost 3 bases, leaving 6 bases of the junction unmatched. Germline V lookup: CDR1 SQVTM, CDR2 ANQGSEA. The CDR3 length is 13 residues. TCRdb recomputed calls from the 5' RACE reads with MiXCR, one row per CDR3 protein. The top ten clones hold around 2% of a sample with under 85,000 distinct CDR3 sequences, 10% of them seen once. The sequence derives from a man aged 35-49 years in good health. Sequenced: PBMCs. The V and J genes are TRBV29-1 and TRBJ2-5; 7 nucleotides align to TRBD1. The CDR3 reads CSVEVGGAETQYF. In nucleotides, the CDR3 is TGCAGCGTTGAGGTAGGGGGCGCGGAGACCCAGTACTTC.